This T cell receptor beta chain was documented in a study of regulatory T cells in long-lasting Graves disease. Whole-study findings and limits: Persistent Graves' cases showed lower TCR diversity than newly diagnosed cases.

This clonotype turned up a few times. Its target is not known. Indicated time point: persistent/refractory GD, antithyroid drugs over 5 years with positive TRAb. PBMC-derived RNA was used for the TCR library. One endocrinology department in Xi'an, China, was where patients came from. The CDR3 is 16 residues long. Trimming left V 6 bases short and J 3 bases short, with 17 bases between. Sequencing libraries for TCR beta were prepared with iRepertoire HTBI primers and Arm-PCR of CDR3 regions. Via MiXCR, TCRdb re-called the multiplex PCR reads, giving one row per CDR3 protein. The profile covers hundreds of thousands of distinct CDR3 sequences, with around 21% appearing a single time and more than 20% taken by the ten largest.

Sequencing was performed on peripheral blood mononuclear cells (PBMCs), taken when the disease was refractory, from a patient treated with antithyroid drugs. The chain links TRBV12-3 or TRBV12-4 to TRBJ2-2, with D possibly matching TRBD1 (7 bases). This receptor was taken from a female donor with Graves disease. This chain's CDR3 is CASSPQGGGHTGELFF. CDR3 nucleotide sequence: TGTGCCAGCAGCCCTCAAGGAGGGGGCCACACCGGGGAGCTGTTTTTT.